This TCR beta chain comes out of a study of PD-1 blockade in classical Hodgkin lymphoma (dated by TCRdb to 2018 to 2021). For the study in its entirety: Nivolumab dosing was 3 mg/kg intravenously every 2 weeks, continuing until either disease progression or unacceptable toxicity. The study used TCR beta sequencing and CyTOF to define a peripheral blood immune signature of response to PD-1 blockade in classical Hodgkin lymphoma. General findings and caveats noted by the study authors: By C4D1, a significant rise was seen in CD4+ TCR diversity but not in CD8+ TCR diversity (p=0.0027 vs p=0.16), and the rise was most apparent among complete responders (p=0.02). Baseline TCR diversity was reported to be lower in newly diagnosed patients than in healthy donors, and even lower in relapsed/refractory patients. Among trial patients, those achieving complete response had baseline diversity similar to that of newly diagnosed patients, while diversity was significantly lower in partial responders and progressors. Lower diversity was seen in patients whose nivolumab began less than 1 year after ASCT, and these patients were left out of later analyses so that immune reconstitution would not confound the results. The study covered only a single clinical trial cohort, and the causes of the repertoire differences, possibly disease activity or prior therapy, were still not defined.

Genomic DNA was isolated using the Qiagen DNeasy kit from unsorted PBMCs as well as from negatively selected CD4+ and CD8+ fractions. TCR beta CDR3 regions were subjected to amplification by immunoSEQ multiplex PCR with primers that anneal to V and J segments. Amplification bias was minimized using a synthetic immune receptor repertoire, and residual bias was removed computationally after sequencing. In the source study's methods: Custom Python scripts were used to quantify repertoire diversity as the Shannon entropy index. Unsorted, CD4+ and CD8+ repertoires were analyzed separately, except in combined analyses where CD4+ and CD8+ sequences were merged in silico. A clone was considered expanded if an increase in frequency of at least 2-fold after treatment relative to C1D1 was found, and a pseudocount of 0.5 was applied to clones undetected at baseline. Clones with 0 or 1 copy at C1D1 were defined as singleton clones, while clones with 2 or more copies were defined as non-singleton clones. Clones expanded in unsorted samples were labelled as CD4+, CD8+ or unknown by matching protein sequences in sorted samples from the same patient. Wilcoxon tests on paired samples were used to test changes in diversity from C1D1 to C4D1. TCRdb took over this immuneACCESS table, retaining in-frame rearrangements with V and J assigned. Such tables are incomplete; in checked studies, under half of the missing clones stem from an unresolved V gene, and the remainder is unexplained. For V, J and clone size, that table is used; D and trimming come from the DNA. Across this sample there are approximately 25,000 clones, with 60% to 85% seen only once. Approximately 8.4% of the sample lies in the top ten.

The CDR1 and CDR2 encoded by the germline V gene are SGHRS and YFSETQ. The CDR3 goes from the cysteine to the phenylalanine over 14 residues. The only DNA kept is the CDR3, 42 bases in frame from the first base. Trimming removed 3 bases from V and 1 base from J; the gene matches leave 3 bases unexplained. The time point label for this specimen denotes: cycle 2 day 1 (C2D1) of nivolumab. Every trial patient had relapsed after autologous stem cell transplantation, and cohorts A, B and C differed in prior brentuximab vedotin exposure. The trial cohort comprised approximately 55 patients with relapsed/refractory classical Hodgkin lymphoma whose best overall responses were complete response, partial response or progressive disease. In the multi-cohort phase II CheckMate 205 trial, trial patients received single-agent nivolumab. An independent review committee assessed best overall response using the 2007 International Working Group response criteria. PBMCs from the trial were collected at three points: immediately before nivolumab initiation (C1D1), and during therapy at cycle 2 day 1 and cycle 4 day 1. Peripheral blood was collected in 8 mL Vacutainer Cell Preparation Tubes, from which PBMCs were isolated by centrifugation and then cryopreserved.

A remark on this clone: No cognate antigen has been identified for it. The sample holds no much larger clone one base away, and base qualities are not on file.

The rearrangement combines TRBV5-1 with TRBJ2-7, and 8 junctional nucleotides match TRBD1. The TCR comes from a human donor with classical Hodgkin lymphoma. The source material was peripheral blood mononuclear cells (PBMCs), sampled before the second cycle of nivolumab. The CDR3 region has the sequence CASSSTGASYEQYF. The sequenced DNA: TGCGCCAGCAGCTCGACAGGGGCTTCCTACGAGCAGTACTTC.